The sequence of this T cell receptor beta chain was determined in a study of tumour-infiltrating T cells in Burkitt lymphoma. Study overall: Repertoire clonality predicted overall and progression-free survival.

Trimming removed 3 bases at V and 1 base at J, with 12 bases between. This CDR3 has 15 residues. CDR1 and CDR2 (germline): SGHDN, FVKESK. Method: immunoSEQ multiplex PCR; TCRdb's copy keeps in-frame clones and lacks some. The sample includes approximately 15,000 clones, 80% of them seen just once. The chain is built from TRBV14 and TRBJ2-5; D unclear. Material: tumor tissue. This TCR was sampled from a human donor with diffuse large B-cell lymphoma. The CDR3 spells CASSHLDPFQETQYF. The CDR3 coding sequence is TGTGCCAGCAGCCACTTAGACCCGTTCCAAGAGACCCAGTACTTC.